The subject of this entry is one T cell receptor (beta chain). Its cognate antigen is unknown. Germline CDR1 reads KGHSH; CDR2 reads LQKENI. Trimming pared 6 bases from V and 8 bases from J, leaving 16 bases between. The CDR3 has 14 residues. The sample comes from a study of cytomegalovirus exposure and HLA in healthy donors. Study details: The approximately 110 validation repertoires used a platform that matched the one used for the roughly 700 first-cohort repertoires, as a later analysis reported. Study-level points and caveats: Within the approximately 130 validation repertoires, first-cohort TCR clusters tended to co-occur, according to a later analysis. Diagnosis of cytomegalovirus status made by the classifier reportedly showed high specificity and sensitivity. While the bulk of TCR sequences proved rare, some public TCRs turned up in many donors.

Data came from immunoSEQ multiplex PCR; TCRdb stores just in-frame clones and leaves some out. The table records tens of thousands of clones, approximately 96% of them present only once. The sequence came from a man aged 18 to 29 in good health and CMV-seronegative. The sample taken for sequencing was PBMCs. The chain links TRBV18 to TRBJ2-2; a possible D gene is TRBD1 (5 bases). CDR3 sequence: CASSPAQGTGELFF. DNA of the CDR3: TGTGCCAGCTCCCCCGCTCAGGGCACTGGGGAGCTGTTTTTT. Supplemented by reference TRBV18 and TRBJ2-2, the full variable domain reads NAGVMQNPRHLVRRRGQEARLRCSPMKGHSHVYWYRQLPEEGLKFMVYLQKENIIDESGMPKERFSAEFPKEGPSILRIQQVVRGDSAAYFCASSPAQGTGELFFGEGSRLTVL.